The 18 T cell receptor beta chains below come from one sample, sequenced in a study of beta chain features in type 1 diabetes. Expressed TCRB transcripts were sequenced because the entire RNA isolate underwent reverse transcription. Only in-frame clones appear in the TCRdb table, and some are missing; sequencing was by immunoSEQ multiplex PCR. Of under 400,000 clones listed, around a fifth are singletons. The sample taken for sequencing was naive CD4+ T cells from blood. The receptor source for this set is a young woman in good health.

DNA for the CDR3: TGTGCCAGCAGGAAAGGGGCTTTACAAGAGACCCAGTACTTC. Translated, it gives CASRKGALQETQYF. This chain connects TRBV11-3 to TRBJ2-5, with D possibly matching TRBD1 (5 bases). The CDR3 sequence is 14 residues long. Between the trimmed V and J ends, which lost 6 bases and 2 bases, there was a span of 13 bases. Germline V gene lookup returns CDR1 SGHNT and CDR2 YENEEA.

The sample holds a few counts of this clone. The rearrangement links TRBV10-3 to TRBJ1-2; the D gene is possibly TRBD1 (5 bases). This CDR3 region has 13 residues. The germline V and J ends were trimmed by 6 bases and 5 bases, with 13 bases remaining between them. Germline CDR1 is ENHRY and CDR2 is SYGVKD. The CDR3 spells CAIREAGLYGYTF. CDR3 DNA: TGTGCCATCAGGGAAGCAGGGCTTTATGGCTACACCTTC.

V usage is TRBV29-1 and J usage is TRBJ2-1; maybe TRBD2 (6 bases). CDR1 and CDR2 from the germline V gene are SQVTM and ANQGSEA. The CDR3 loop spans 14 amino acids. V shed 1 base and J shed 15 bases, with 22 bases lying between them. The chain's CDR3 is CSVEGGTGTLLRFF. In nucleotides, the CDR3 is TGCAGCGTTGAAGGCGGGACTGGGACTTTATTACGGTTCTTC.

This clone was seen only a few times. The gene calls are TRBV2 and TRBJ2-1; 9 bases line up with TRBD1. The V and J ends lost 8 bases and 8 bases, in that order; junction bases with no gene match: 4. Germline CDR1 reads SNHLY; CDR2 reads FYNNEI. The CDR3 is 12 amino acids. This CDR3 reads CASSTGGDEQFF. CDR3 DNA sequence: TGTGCCAGCTCTACAGGGGGCGATGAGCAGTTCTTC.

This clone was counted only a few times. The chain uses TRBV30 and TRBJ1-2; 9 nucleotides match TRBD1. Germline V gene sequence: CDR1 GTSNPN, CDR2 SVGIG (reference sequence). Trimming removed 5 bases from V and 7 bases from J; junction bases left unmatched: 5. The CDR3 covers 12 residues. The CDR3, as DNA: TGTGCCTGGGTCCGGGACAGGGCTGGCTACACCTTC. It codes for CAWVRDRAGYTF.

The J gene is TRBJ2-1, the V gene TRBV18, with 7 bases lining up with TRBD1. CDR3 length equals 15 residues. Unmatched junction bases numbered 3, after V lost 2 bases and J lost 2 bases. Germline loops: CDR1 KGHSH, CDR2 LQKENI. DNA of the CDR3: TGTGCCAGCTCACCAAGACAGGGTACCTACAATGAGCAGTTCTTC. It specifies CASSPRQGTYNEQFF.

The sample holds a few counts of this clone. This chain connects TRBV5-5 to TRBJ2-5; 7 bases line up with TRBD1. The junction had 8 bases not matched to a gene; V was cut back by 0 bases and J by 9 bases. The CDR3 has 14 amino acids. Looked up from germline, CDR1 is SGHKS and CDR2 is YYEKEE (reference sequence). CDR3 bases: TGTGCCAGCAGCTTGGCCGGGCAGGGGGTGGCCCAGTACTTC. This gives the protein CASSLAGQGVAQYF.

The gene calls are TRBV5-1 and TRBJ2-7; D is possibly TRBD2 (6 bases). CDR3 length: 16 residues. Germline V gene lookup returns CDR1 SGHRS and CDR2 YFSETQ. The ends were cut back, 5 bases at V and 0 bases at J, with 18 bases in the middle. CDR3 sequence: CASRYHSEAGSYEQYF. CDR3 nucleotide sequence: TGCGCCAGCAGGTATCACTCAGAAGCGGGCTCCTACGAGCAGTACTTC.

This clone was detected only a few times. This chain connects TRBV5-4 to TRBJ1-2, with 10 bases lining up with TRBD1. V shed 4 bases, J shed 7 bases, and the junction held 10 bases outside the gene matches. The CDR3 consists of 15 residues. The germline V gene has CDR1 SGHNT and CDR2 YYREEE (reference sequence). The CDR3 DNA follows: TGTGCCAGCAGCAACGGCGGGACAGGGGCGCCTGGCTACACCTTC. This encodes CASSNGGTGAPGYTF. Full variable domain (outside the CDR3, taken from reference TRBV5-4 and TRBJ1-2): ETGVTQSPTHLIKTRGQQVTLRCSSQSGHNTVSWYQQALGQGPQFIFQYYREEENGRGNFPPRFSGLQFPNYSSELNVNALELDDSALYLCASSNGGTGAPGYTFGSGTRLTVV.

This clone was detected a few times. Other DNA sequences in this sample translate to the same CDR3. The rearrangement joins TRBV5-1 to TRBJ2-5; D might be TRBD1 (6 bases). Germline CDR1 SGHRS, CDR2 YFSETQ. Trimming left V 3 bases short and J 2 bases short, with 11 bases between. The length of the CDR3 is 14 residues. The CDR3 DNA follows: TGCGCCAGCAGCTCCGGGACACTGCAAGAGACCCAGTACTTC. Translated: CASSSGTLQETQYF.

The chain has TRBV4-1 and TRBJ2-5; no clear D. The CDR3 length is 14 residues. With 4 bases removed from V and 4 bases from J, the gap between germline ends came to 13 bases. Germline CDR1 and CDR2: MGHRA and YSYEKL. The CDR3 loop is CASSLFLSRETQYF. The CDR3 DNA sequence: TGCGCCAGCAGCCTCTTCTTGAGCCGAGAGACCCAGTACTTC.

V is TRBV4-1 and J is TRBJ1-2, with D maybe TRBD1 (5 bases). Deletions cut 0 bases from V and 5 bases from J, with 22 bases between. CDR1 and CDR2 (germline): MGHRA, YSYEKL. CDR3 length equals 18 residues. The CDR3 sequence: CASSQDVTGSLSSYGYTF. In DNA, the CDR3 is TGCGCCAGCAGCCAAGATGTAACAGGATCTTTAAGTAGTTATGGCTACACCTTC.

The chain links TRBV5-1 to TRBJ1-6; 7 nucleotides align to TRBD1. J lost 9 bases, V lost 0 bases, and 3 bases had no gene match. The CDR3 runs to 14 residues. The germline CDR1 and CDR2 sequences are SGHRS and YFSETQ. This CDR3 is CASSLEQGSSPLHF. For the CDR3, the DNA is TGCGCCAGCAGCTTGGAACAGGGGAGTTCACCCCTCCACTTT.

This clone was counted a few times. V gene TRBV25-1 combines with J gene TRBJ2-1, with D unclear. Germline V lookup: CDR1 MGHDK, CDR2 SYGVNS. This CDR3 is 11 amino acids long. The V gene lost 4 bases and the J gene lost 7 bases, with 5 bases spanning the gap. The CDR3 nucleotides are TGTGCCAGCAGTGTTATGAATGAGCAGTTCTTC. Translating it yields CASSVMNEQFF. Based on the CDR3 plus reference TRBV25-1 and TRBJ2-1, the full variable domain is EADIYQTPRYLVIGTGKKITLECSQTMGHDKMYWYQQDPGMELHLIHYSYGVNSTEKGDLSSESTVSRIRTEHFPLTLESARPSHTSQYLCASSVMNEQFFGPGTRLTVL.

This CDR3 is CASSPVGGRANEQFF. CDR3 in DNA: TGTGCCAGCAGCCCCGTTGGCGGGAGGGCCAATGAGCAGTTCTTC. The chain carries TRBV5-4 and TRBJ2-1, with TRBD2 identical over 9 bases. There are 15 residues in the CDR3. J was trimmed by 6 bases and V by 4 bases; bases with no gene match: 8. CDR1 SGHNT and CDR2 YYREEE come from the germline V gene (reference sequence).

The chain links TRBV30 to TRBJ2-7, with a possible D match to TRBD1 (6 bases). Germline lookup yields CDR1 GTSNPN and CDR2 SVGIG (reference sequence). V was trimmed by 5 bases and J by 1 base, leaving 12 bases between them. This CDR3 is 13 amino acids long. The CDR3 sequence: CAWGIRGSYEQYF. CDR3 DNA sequence: TGTGCCTGGGGGATCAGGGGATCCTACGAGCAGTACTTC.

The rearrangement uses TRBV10-3 and TRBJ1-1; 10 bases map to TRBD1. The trim removed 5 bases at V and 3 bases at J, leaving 9 bases unmatched. Germline CDR1 ENHRY, CDR2 SYGVKD. The length of the CDR3 is 16 residues. This CDR3 is CAISSDRGLGYTEAFF. In nucleotides, the CDR3 is TGTGCCATCAGTTCAGACAGGGGGCTAGGGTACACTGAAGCTTTCTTT.

The chain links TRBV2 to TRBJ2-7; 8 positions match TRBD2. The length of the CDR3 is 15 residues. V lost 6 bases, J lost 1 base, and 8 bases stayed unmatched. Germline V gene data show CDR1 as SNHLY and CDR2 as FYNNEI. Here the CDR3 reads CASSGRLALSYEQYF. In DNA form, the CDR3 reads TGTGCCAGCAGCGGGAGACTAGCGCTTTCCTACGAGCAGTACTTC.